This TCR beta chain was sequenced for a study of blood T cells in healthy people across ages. The V gene's germline CDR1 is SGHTA and CDR2 FQGTGA. CDR3 length: 15 residues. Trimming took off 5 bases at V and 3 bases at J, with 16 bases between the two ends. A second about 7 to 11 cycle PCR used barcoded and J-beta primers. TCRdb called the 5' RACE reads again in MiXCR, with one record for every CDR3 protein. The data hold some 1.8 million distinct CDR3 sequences, with about two fifths observed a single time. The TCR comes from a human donor in good health. J is TRBJ1-1 and V is TRBV7-3; maybe TRBD1 (5 bases). The sample comprised blood. CDR3: CASSPLGGGDTEAFF. CDR3 sequence (DNA): TGTGCCAGCAGCCCCTTGGGTGGGGGGGACACTGAAGCTTTCTTT.